This TCR beta chain stems from a study of blood T cell repertoires in COVID-19. Study-level background: COVID-19 samples, acute and convalescent, were from the United States, Italy and Spain. T cells, B-cell-depleted T cells, or PBMCs supplied cDNA or gDNA.

The recovered donors of Cohort 3 showed two negative PCRs, clearance, or symptom resolution. Per the authors' pipeline: Amplification from reference gene primers served as the basis for estimated nucleated cell counts. TCRdb's copy holds only in-frame clones and misses some; the assay was immunoSEQ multiplex PCR. The V and J calls and clone size come from that table; D and trimming were worked out from the DNA. The sample lists 250,000 to 300,000 clones; 80% to 95% were seen once. CDR3 size: 18 residues. Trimming cost V 5 bases and J 5 bases; bases outside gene matches: 16. In germline, CDR1 is MNHEY, CDR2 SMNVEV (reference sequence).

This TCR was sampled from a woman aged 25-40 years who had recovered from COVID-19. The sample taken for sequencing was PBMCs or T cells enriched from blood (not recorded which). V and J are TRBV27 and TRBJ2-3; 10 positions match TRBD2. The CDR3 loop reads CASSPSLGLAGAKDTQYF. The CDR3 region has the DNA TGTGCCAGCAGTCCCTCGTTGGGGCTAGCGGGAGCAAAAGATACGCAGTATTTT.